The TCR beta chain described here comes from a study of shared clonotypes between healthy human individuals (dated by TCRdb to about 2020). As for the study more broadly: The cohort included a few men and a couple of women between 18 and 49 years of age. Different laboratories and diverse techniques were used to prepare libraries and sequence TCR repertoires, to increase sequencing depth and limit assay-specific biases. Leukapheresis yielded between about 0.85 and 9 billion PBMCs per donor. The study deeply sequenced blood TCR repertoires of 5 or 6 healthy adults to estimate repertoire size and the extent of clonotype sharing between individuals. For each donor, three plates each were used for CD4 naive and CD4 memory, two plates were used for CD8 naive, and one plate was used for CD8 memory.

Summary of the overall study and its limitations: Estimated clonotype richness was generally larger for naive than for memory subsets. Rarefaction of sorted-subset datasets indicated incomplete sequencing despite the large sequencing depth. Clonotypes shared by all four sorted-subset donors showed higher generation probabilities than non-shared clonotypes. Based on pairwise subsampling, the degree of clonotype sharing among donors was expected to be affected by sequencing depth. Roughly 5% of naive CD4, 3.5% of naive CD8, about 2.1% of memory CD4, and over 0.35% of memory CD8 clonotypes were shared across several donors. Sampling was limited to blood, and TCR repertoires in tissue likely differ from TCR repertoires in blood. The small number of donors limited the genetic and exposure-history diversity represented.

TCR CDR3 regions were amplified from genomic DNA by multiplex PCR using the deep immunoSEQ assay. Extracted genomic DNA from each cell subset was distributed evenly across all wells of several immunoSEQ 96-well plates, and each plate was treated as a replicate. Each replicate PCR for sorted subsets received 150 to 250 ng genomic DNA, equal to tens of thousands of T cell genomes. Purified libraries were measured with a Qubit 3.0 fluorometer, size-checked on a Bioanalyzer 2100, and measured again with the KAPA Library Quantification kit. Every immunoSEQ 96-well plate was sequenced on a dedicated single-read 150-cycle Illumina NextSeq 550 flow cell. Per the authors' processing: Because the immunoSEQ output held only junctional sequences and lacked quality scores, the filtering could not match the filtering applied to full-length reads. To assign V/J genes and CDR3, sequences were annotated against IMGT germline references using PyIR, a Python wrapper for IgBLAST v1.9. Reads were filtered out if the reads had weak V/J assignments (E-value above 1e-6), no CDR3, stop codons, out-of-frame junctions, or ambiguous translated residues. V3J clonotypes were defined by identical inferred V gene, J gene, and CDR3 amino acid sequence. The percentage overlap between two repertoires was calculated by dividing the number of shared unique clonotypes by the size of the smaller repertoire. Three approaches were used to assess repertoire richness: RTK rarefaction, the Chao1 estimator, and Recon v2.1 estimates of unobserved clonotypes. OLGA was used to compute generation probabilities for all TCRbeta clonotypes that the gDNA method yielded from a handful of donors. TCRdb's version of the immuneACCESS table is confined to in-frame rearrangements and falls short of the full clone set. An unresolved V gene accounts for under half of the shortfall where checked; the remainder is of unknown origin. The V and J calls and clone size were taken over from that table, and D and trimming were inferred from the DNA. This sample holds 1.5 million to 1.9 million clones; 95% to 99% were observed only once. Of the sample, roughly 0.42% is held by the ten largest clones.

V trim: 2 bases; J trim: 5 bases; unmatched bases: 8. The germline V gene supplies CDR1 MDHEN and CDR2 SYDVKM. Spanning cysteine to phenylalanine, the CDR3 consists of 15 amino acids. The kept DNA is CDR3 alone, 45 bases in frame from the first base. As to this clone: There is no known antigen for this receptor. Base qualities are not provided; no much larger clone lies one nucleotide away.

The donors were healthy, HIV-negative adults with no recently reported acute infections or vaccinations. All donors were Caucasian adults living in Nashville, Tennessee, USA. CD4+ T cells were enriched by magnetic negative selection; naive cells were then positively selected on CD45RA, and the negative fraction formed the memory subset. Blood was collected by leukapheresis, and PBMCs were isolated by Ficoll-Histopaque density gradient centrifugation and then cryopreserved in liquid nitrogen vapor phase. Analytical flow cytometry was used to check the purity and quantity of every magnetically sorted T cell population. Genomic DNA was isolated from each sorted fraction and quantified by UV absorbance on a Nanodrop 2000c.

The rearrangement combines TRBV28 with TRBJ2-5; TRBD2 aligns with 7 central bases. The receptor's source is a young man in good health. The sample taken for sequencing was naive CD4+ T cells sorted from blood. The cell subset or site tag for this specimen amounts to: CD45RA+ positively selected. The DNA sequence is TGTGCCAGCAGTTTACCGGCGGGAGCGGGGGAGACCCAGTACTTC. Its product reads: CASSLPAGAGETQYF.